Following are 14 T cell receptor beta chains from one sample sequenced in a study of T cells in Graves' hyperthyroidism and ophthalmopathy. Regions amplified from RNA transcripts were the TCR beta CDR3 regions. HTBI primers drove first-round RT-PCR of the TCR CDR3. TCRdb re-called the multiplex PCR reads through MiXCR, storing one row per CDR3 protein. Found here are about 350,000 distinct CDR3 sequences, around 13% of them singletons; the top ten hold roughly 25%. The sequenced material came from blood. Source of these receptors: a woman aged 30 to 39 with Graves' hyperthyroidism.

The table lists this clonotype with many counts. CDR3 in DNA: TGTGCCAGTCGATCCCGGACTAGCGGAAACAATGAGCAGTTCTTC. As protein: CASRSRTSGNNEQFF. The rearrangement joins TRBV28 to TRBJ2-1, with TRBD2 identical over 10 bases. V dropped 9 bases and J dropped 5; count of bases not matched to a gene: 10. The germline gives CDR1 MDHEN, CDR2 SYDVKM. The CDR3 sequence is 15 residues long.

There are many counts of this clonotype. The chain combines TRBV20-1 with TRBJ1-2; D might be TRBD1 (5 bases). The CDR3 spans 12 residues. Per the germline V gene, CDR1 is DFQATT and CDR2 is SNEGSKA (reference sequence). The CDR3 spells CRGPNRSYGYTF. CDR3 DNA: TGCAGGGGCCCAAACAGGAGTTATGGCTACACCTTC.

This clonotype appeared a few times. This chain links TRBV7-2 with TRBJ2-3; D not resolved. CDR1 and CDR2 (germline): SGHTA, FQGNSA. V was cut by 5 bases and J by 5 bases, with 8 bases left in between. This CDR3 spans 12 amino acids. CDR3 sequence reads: CASSGRQDTQYF. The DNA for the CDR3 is TGTGCCAGCAGCGGCCGACAAGATACGCAGTATTTT.

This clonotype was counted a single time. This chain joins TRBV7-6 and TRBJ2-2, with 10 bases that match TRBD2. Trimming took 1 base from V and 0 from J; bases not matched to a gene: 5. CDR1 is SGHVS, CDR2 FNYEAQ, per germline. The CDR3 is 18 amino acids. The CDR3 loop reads CASSLVLAGTANTGELFF. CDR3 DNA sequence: TGTGCCAGCAGCTTAGTACTAGCGGGGACCGCGAACACCGGGGAGCTGTTTTTT.

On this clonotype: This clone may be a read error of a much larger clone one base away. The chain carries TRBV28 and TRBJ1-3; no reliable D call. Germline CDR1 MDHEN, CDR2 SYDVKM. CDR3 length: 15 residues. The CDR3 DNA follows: TGTGCCAGCAGTTCAGCGGCTAACTCTGGAAACACCATACATTTT. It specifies CASSSAANSGNTIHF.

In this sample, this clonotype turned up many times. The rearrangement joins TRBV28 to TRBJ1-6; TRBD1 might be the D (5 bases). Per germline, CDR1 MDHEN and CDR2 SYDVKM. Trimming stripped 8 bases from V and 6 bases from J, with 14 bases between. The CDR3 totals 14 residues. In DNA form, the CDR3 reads TGTGCCAGCCTTGGAGTCAGGGTTAATTCACCCCTCCACTTT. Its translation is CASLGVRVNSPLHF.

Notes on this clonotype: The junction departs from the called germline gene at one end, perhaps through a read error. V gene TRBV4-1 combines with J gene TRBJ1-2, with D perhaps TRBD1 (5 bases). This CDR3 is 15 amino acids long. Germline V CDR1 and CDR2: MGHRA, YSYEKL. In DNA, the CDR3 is TGTGCCAGCAGCCAAAAGACAGACTGGAACTATGGCTACACCTTC. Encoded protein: CASSQKTDWNYGYTF.

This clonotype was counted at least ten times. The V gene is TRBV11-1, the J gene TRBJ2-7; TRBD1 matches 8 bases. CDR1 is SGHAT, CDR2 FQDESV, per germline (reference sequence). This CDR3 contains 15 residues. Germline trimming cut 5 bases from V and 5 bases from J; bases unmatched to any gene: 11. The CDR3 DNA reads TGTGCCAGCAGCCCAAGGACAGGGTGGGTCGACGAGCAGTACTTC. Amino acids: CASSPRTGWVDEQYF.

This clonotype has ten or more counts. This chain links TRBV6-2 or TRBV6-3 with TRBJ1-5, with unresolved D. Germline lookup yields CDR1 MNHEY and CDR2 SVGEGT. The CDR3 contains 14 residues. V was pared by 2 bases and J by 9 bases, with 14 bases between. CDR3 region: CASSYGSGLRPQHF. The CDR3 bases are TGTGCCAGCAGTTACGGATCCGGCCTTCGGCCCCAGCATTTT.

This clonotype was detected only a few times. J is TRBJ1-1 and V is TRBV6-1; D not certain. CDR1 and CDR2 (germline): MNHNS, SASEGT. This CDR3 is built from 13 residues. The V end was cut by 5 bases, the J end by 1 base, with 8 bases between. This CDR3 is CASSTLGNTEAFF. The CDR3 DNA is TGTGCCAGCAGTACCCTGGGGAACACTGAAGCTTTCTTT.

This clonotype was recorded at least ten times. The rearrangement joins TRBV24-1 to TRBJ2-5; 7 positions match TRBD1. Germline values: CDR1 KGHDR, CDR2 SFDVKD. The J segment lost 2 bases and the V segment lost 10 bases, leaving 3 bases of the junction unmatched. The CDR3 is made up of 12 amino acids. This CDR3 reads CATGQLQETQYF. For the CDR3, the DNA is TGTGCCACGGGACAGCTACAAGAGACCCAGTACTTC.

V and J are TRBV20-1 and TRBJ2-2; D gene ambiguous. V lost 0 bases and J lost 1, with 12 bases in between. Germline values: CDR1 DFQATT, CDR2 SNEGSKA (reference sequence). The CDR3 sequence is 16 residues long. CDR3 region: CSARDRLLKNTGELFF. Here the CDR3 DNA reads TGCAGTGCTAGAGATCGTCTTCTAAAGAACACCGGGGAGCTGTTTTTT.

In nucleotides, the CDR3 is TGCAGTGCTAGAAAAGAGCTAGGACAGGAGCAGTACTTC. Residues: CSARKELGQEQYF. The chain couples TRBV20-1 to TRBJ2-7, with D tentatively TRBD1 (6 bases). The CDR3 is 13 residues long. Trimming took off 2 bases at V and 7 bases at J, with 15 bases between the two ends. Germline CDR1 reads DFQATT; CDR2 reads SNEGSKA (reference sequence).

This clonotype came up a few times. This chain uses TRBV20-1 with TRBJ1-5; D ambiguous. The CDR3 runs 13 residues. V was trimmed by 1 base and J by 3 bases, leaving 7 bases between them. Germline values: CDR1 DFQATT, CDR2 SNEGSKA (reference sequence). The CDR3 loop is CSARASDNQPQHF. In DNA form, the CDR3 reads TGCAGTGCTAGAGCGTCTGACAATCAGCCCCAGCATTTT.